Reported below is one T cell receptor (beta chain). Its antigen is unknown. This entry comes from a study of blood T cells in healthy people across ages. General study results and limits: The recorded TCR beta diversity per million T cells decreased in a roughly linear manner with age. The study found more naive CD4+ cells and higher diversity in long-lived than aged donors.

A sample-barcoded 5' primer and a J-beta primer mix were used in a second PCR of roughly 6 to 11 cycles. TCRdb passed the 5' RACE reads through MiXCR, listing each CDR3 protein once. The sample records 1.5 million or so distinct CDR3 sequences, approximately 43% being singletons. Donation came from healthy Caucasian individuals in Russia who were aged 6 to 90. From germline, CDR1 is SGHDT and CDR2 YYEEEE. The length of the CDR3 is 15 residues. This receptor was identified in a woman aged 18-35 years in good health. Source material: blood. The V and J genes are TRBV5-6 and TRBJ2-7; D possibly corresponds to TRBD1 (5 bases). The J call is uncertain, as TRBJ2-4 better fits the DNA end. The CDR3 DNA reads TGTGCCAGCAGCTTTGGTGGGGCAAATTGGAACATTCAGTACTTC. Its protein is CASSFGGANWNIQYF.